The subject of this entry is one T cell receptor (beta chain). Its antigen is unidentified. The sample is drawn from a study of OX40 agonist ivuxolimab in advanced cancers. Study at large: It was permissible to have had prior anti-PD-1, anti-PD-L1 or anti-CTLA-4 therapy, and less than 45% had some.

Libraries were prepared by immunoSEQ multiplex PCR; TCRdb keeps only in-frame clonotypes and omits some of them. Here the sample spans 98,000 or so clones, approximately 91% being singletons. Trimming stripped 4 bases from V and 6 bases from J, with 14 bases between. The germline CDR1 and CDR2 sequences are SGHNT and YYREEE (reference sequence). This CDR3 is built from 13 residues. Study-wide points: Partial responders receiving 0.1-3.0 mg/kg showed among the lowest clonal expansion. Not determined was the antigen specificity of the expanded peripheral T cells. Among T cells, CD8+ cells averaged more expanded clones than CD4+ cells.

This clonotype originated in an adult with an advanced solid tumor such as melanoma, head and neck, liver or kidney cancer. J is TRBJ2-7 and V is TRBV5-4, with D maybe TRBD2 (6 bases). This sample comprised CD4+ or CD8+ T cells sorted from blood, obtained in a trial of the OX40 agonist ivuxolimab. Written as DNA, the CDR3 is TGTGCCAGCAGCCCGAGTAGCGGCCGCGAGCAGTACGTC. Protein: CASSPSSGREQYV.